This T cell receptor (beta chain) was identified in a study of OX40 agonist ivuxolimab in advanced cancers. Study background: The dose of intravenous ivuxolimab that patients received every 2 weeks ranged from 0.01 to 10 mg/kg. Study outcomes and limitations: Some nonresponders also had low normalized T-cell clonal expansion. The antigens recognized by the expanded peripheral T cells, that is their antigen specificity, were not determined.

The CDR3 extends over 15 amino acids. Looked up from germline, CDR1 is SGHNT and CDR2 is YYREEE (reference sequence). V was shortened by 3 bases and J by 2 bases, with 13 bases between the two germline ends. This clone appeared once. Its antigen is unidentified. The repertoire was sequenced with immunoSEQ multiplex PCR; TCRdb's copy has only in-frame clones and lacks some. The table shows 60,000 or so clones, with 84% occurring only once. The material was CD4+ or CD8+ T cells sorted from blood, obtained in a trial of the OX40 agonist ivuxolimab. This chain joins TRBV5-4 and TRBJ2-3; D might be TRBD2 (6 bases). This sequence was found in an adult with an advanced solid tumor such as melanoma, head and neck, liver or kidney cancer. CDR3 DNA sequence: TGTGCCAGCAGCTCGGGGGACCTTATCACAGATACGCAGTATTTT. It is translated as CASSSGDLITDTQYF.